The clone carrying this T cell receptor beta chain was detected once. Every TCR beta cDNA library bore unique molecular identifiers. Via MiXCR, TCRdb re-called the PCR reads, giving one row per CDR3 protein. This table has about 820,000 distinct CDR3 sequences, around 50% appearing once. These data originate in a study of post-analysis software for immune sequencing data. Material: blood. The TCR was taken from a girl under 18 with multiple sclerosis.

Here the CDR3 DNA reads TGTGCCAGCAGCTTAAGGGGGGGCTCGATATGGGGAGAGACCCAGTACTTC. Translation gives CASSLRGGSIWGETQYF. V gene TRBV7-3 combines with J gene TRBJ2-5, with D possibly TRBD2 on 7 matching bases. V gave up 1 base and J gave up 4 bases, with 19 bases separating them. Germline assignment: CDR1 SGHTA and CDR2 FQGTGA. This CDR3 contains 17 residues.